A single sample is the source of the 9 T cell receptor beta chains below, sequenced in a study of tumor and adjacent non-tumor tissue in lung cancer (dated by TCRdb to the late 2010s). Library creation used multiplex PCR. The sequencer was an Illumina HiSeq 2500. TCRbeta libraries were constructed through three rounds of nested PCR with primers (Table S4) according to protocols adapted from ARM-PCR. The public reads were reprocessed in TCRdb via fastp at Q25 and MiXCR, keeping in-frame beta chains. Merged by CDR3 protein, the rows form single entries marked with the most common genes and DNA. In all, the sample holds 60,000 or so distinct CDR3 sequences, and around two thirds of those were seen once. Jointly, the top ten make up 32% of the sample. RNA was isolated from bulk unsorted tissue, and RNA quality was assessed with a NanoDrop ND-1000 and an Agilent 2100. Normal lung samples were distant non-tumor tissue taken more than 3 cm from the tumor edge.

The sample taken for sequencing was distant non-tumor lung tissue. The receptors here all came from a man between 70 and 80 years old with non-small cell lung cancer.

This clonotype has a handful of counts. V is TRBV7-8 and J is TRBJ1-2; D gene unclear. Germline V CDR1 and CDR2: SGHVS, FQNEAQ. Trimming removed 0 bases at V and 4 bases at J, with 9 bases between. The CDR3 loop spans 14 amino acids. The CDR3 region has the DNA TGTGCCAGCAGCTTAGCCGCGAGCTTCTATGGCTACACCTTC. Residues: CASSLAASFYGYTF.

Turning to this clonotype: No conserved phenylalanine or tryptophan is present at the end of the CDR3, so a read error is the likely explanation. V is TRBV29-1 and J is TRBJ2-7, with 9 bases identical to TRBD2. The germline gives CDR1 SQVTM, CDR2 ANQGSEA. The CDR3 consists of 14 residues. V was clipped by 7 bases and J by 7 bases; unmatched bases: 14. CDR3 in DNA: TGCAGCGCGCAACTGGCGGGAGGGCCTCGGGAGCAGTACCTT. It codes for CSAQLAGGPREQYL.

Of note for this clonotype: At one end the junction does not follow the germline gene, possibly because of a read error. This chain joins TRBV14 and TRBJ2-5; 14 nucleotides agree with TRBD2. The CDR3 runs to 17 residues. Germline CDR1 is SGHDN and CDR2 is FVKESK. This CDR3 is CASTPGLAGVVGETQNF. The CDR3 nucleotides are TGTGCCAGCACCCCGGGACTAGCGGGAGTGGTGGGAGAGACCCAGAACTTC.

In regard to this clonotype: A much larger clone differs from this one at a single base, so this may be a read error. This sequence joins TRBV20-1 and TRBJ1-2; D may be TRBD1 (5 bases). The CDR3 has 14 amino acids. Germline values: CDR1 DFQATT, CDR2 SNEGSKA (reference sequence). CDR3 DNA: TGCGGTGCTAGAGGAGGGGCAGGCACGAGCGGCTACACCTTC. Protein: CGARGGAGTSGYTF.

As for this clonotype: Compared with germline, one end of the junction differs, possibly owing to a read error. The V and J genes are TRBV6-1 and TRBJ2-7, with 7 bases aligning to TRBD2. The CDR3 has 16 amino acids. The germline V gene encodes CDR1 MNHNS and CDR2 SASEGT. The CDR3 DNA sequence: TGTGTCAGCAGTGATGCCGGGGGGACGGAACTCTACGGGCAGTACTTC. This codes for CVSSDAGGTELYGQYF.

With respect to this clonotype: The junction departs from the called germline gene at one end, perhaps through a read error. This sequence joins TRBV7-9 and TRBJ2-2; no reliable D call. Germline-derived CDR1 and CDR2 are SEHNR and FQNEAQ (reference sequence). CDR3 length: 13 residues. The CDR3 DNA reads as TGTACCAGCAGCCCCACACAGATCCGGAAGCTGTTTTTT. This sequence encodes CTSSPTQIRKLFF.

The sample holds a few counts of this clonotype. The V call is TRBV24-1, the J call TRBJ2-1; D is unresolved. Trimming removed 3 bases at V and 2 bases at J, with 10 bases between. CDR1 is KGHDR, CDR2 SFDVKD, per germline. The CDR3 has 15 amino acids. The CDR3 loop reads CATSDNRYTYNEQFF. CDR3 DNA: TGTGCCACCAGTGATAACCGGTATACCTACAATGAGCAGTTCTTC.

This chain connects TRBV5-1 to TRBJ2-1; the D gene is possibly TRBD2 (5 bases). The CDR3 loop spans 15 amino acids. Germline CDR1 reads SGHRS; CDR2 reads YFSETQ. Trimming removed 0 bases from V and 6 bases from J, with 13 bases in between. In DNA form, the CDR3 reads TGCGCCAGCAGCTTGGGGGAGTATCCTTCCAATGAGCAGTTCTTC. It encodes CASSLGEYPSNEQFF.

This clonotype occurred a few times. At one end the junction does not follow the germline gene, possibly because of a read error. The chain couples TRBV7-8 to TRBJ1-1; TRBD1 might be the D (5 bases). The CDR3 spans 17 residues. Germline CDR1 reads SGHVS; CDR2 reads FQNEAQ. The CDR3 DNA sequence: TGTGCCGGCAGCCTCCCCGAGGGCCAGGGTATTAACACTGAAGCTTTCTTT. Its protein is CAGSLPEGQGINTEAFF. Looking up the rest from reference TRBV7-8 and TRBJ1-1 gives the full variable domain: GAGVSQSPRYKVAKRGQDVALRCDPISGHVSLFWYQQALGQGPEFLTYFQNEAQLDKSGLPSDRFFAERPEGSVSTLKIQRTQQEDSAVYLCAGSLPEGQGINTEAFFGQGTRLTVV.